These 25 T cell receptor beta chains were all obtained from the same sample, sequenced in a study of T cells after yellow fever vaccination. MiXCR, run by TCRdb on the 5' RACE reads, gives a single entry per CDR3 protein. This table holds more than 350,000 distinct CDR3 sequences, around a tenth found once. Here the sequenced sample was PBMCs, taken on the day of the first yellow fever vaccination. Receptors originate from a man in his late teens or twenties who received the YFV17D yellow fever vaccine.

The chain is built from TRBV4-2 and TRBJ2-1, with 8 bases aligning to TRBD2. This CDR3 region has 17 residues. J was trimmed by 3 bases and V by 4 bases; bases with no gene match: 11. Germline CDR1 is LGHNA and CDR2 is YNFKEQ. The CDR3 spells CASSRPQGLDLYNEQFF. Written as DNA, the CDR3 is TGTGCCAGCAGCCGACCCCAGGGACTAGACCTCTACAATGAGCAGTTCTTC.

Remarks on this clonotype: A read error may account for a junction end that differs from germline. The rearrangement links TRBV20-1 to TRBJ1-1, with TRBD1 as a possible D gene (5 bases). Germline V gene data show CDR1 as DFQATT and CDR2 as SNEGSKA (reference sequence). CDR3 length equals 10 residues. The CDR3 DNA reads TGCAGTGCCTGGGGGAGTACAAATATCTTT. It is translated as CSAWGSTNIF.

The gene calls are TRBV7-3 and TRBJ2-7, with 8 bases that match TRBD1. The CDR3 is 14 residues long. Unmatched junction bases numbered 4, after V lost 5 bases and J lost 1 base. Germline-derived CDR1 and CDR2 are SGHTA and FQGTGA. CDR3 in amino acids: CASSRGTGSYEQYF. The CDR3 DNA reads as TGTGCCAGCAGCCGCGGGACAGGTTCCTACGAGCAGTACTTC. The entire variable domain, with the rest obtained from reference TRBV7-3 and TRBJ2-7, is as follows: GAGVSQTPSNKVTEKGKYVELRCDPISGHTALYWYRQSLGQGPEFLIYFQGTGAADDSGLPNDRFFAVRPEGSVSTLKIQRTERGDSAVYLCASSRGTGSYEQYFGPGTRLTVT.

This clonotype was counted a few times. The CDR3 region is CASTNGGSEPQHF. Here the CDR3 DNA reads TGTGCCAGCACCAATGGGGGCTCTGAGCCCCAGCATTTT. The chain is built from TRBV11-2 and TRBJ1-5; D is possibly TRBD1 (6 bases). The germline CDR1 and CDR2 sequences are SGHAT and FQNNGV. The CDR3 contains 13 residues. V lost 7 bases and J 8 bases, leaving 15 bases between the germline ends.

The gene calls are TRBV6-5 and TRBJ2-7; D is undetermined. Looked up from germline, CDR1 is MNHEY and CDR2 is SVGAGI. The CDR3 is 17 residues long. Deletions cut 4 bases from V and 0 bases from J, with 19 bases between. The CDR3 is CASSSSDGSISSYEQYV. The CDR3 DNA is TGTGCCAGCAGTTCCTCGGACGGGTCGATTAGCTCCTACGAGCAGTACGTC.

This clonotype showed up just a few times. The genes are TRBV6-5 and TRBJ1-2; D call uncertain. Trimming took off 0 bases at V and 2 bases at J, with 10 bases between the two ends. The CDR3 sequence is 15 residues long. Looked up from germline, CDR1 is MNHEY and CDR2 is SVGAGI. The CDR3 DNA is TGTGCCAGCAGTTACTCGATAACGGGAAACTATGGCTACACCTTC. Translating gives CASSYSITGNYGYTF.

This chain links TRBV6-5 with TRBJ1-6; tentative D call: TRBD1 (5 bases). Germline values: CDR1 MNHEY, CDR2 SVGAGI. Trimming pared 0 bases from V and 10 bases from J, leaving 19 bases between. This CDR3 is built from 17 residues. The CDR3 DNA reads TGTGCCAGCAGTTACTCGGGGGGGTCCGGTGGGTGGTCACCCCTCCACTTT. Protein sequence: CASSYSGGSGGWSPLHF.

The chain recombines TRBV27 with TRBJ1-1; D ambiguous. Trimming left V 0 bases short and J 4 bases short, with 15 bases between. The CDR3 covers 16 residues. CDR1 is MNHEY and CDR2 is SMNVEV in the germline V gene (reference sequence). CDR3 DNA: TGTGCCAGCAGTTTATCCGGTTCCCTAAGAGGCACTGAAGCTTTCTTT. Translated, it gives CASSLSGSLRGTEAFF.

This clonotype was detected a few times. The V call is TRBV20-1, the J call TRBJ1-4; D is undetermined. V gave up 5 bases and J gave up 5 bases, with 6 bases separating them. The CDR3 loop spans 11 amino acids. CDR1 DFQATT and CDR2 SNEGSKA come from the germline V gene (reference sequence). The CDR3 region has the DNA TGCAGTGCTTTACAAAATGAAAAACTGTTTTTT. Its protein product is CSALQNEKLFF.

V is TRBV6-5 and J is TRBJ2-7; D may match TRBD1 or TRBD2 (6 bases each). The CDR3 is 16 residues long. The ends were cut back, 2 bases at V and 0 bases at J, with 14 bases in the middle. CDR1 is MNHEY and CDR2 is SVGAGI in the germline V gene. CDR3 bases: TGTGCCAGCAGTTACGGCCCTCCGGGGGCCTCCTACGAGCAGTACGTC. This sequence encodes CASSYGPPGASYEQYV.

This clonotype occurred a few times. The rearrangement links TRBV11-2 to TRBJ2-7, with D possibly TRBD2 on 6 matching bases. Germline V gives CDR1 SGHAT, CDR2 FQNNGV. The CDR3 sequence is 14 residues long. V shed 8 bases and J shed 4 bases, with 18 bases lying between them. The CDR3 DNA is TGTGCCAGCGGGGGGAGGCAGGGTCTGTACGAGCAGTACTTC. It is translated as CASGGRQGLYEQYF.

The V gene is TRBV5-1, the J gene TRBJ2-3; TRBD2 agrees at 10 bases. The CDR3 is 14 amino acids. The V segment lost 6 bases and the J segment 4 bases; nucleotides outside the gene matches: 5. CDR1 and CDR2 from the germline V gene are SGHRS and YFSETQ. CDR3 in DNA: TGCGCCAGCACGGATAGCGGGGGGCCAGATACGCAGTATTTT. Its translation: CASTDSGGPDTQYF.

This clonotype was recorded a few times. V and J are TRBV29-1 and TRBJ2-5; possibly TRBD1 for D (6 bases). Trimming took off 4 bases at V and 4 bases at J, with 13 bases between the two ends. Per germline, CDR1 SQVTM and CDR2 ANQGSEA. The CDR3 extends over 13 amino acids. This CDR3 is CSVGQGRGETQYF. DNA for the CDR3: TGCAGCGTTGGCCAGGGGCGCGGAGAGACCCAGTACTTC.

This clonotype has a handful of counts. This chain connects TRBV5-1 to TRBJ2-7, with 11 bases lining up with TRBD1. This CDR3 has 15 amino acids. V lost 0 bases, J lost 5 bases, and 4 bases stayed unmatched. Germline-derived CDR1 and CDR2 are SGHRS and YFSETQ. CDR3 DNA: TGCGCCAGCAGCTTGGAGGGACAGGGGGTCGACGAGCAGTACTTC. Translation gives CASSLEGQGVDEQYF. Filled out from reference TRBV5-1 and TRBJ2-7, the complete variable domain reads KAGVTQTPRYLIKTRGQQVTLSCSPISGHRSVSWYQQTPGQGLQFLFEYFSETQRNKGNFPGRFSGRQFSNSRSEMNVSTLELGDSALYLCASSLEGQGVDEQYFGPGTRLTVT.

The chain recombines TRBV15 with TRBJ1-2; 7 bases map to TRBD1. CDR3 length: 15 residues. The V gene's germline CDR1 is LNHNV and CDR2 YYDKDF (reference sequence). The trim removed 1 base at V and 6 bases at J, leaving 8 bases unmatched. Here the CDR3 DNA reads TGTGCCACCAGCAGAGCACAGGGGTTATCTAATGGCTACACCTTC. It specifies CATSRAQGLSNGYTF.

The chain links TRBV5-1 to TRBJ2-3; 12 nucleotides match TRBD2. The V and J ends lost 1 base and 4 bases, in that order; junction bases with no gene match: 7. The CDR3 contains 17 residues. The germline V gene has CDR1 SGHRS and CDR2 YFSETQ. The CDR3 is CASSLLAGGGIADTQYF. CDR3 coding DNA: TGCGCCAGCAGCTTGCTAGCGGGGGGGGGTATAGCAGATACGCAGTATTTT. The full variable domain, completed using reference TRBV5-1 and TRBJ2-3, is KAGVTQTPRYLIKTRGQQVTLSCSPISGHRSVSWYQQTPGQGLQFLFEYFSETQRNKGNFPGRFSGRQFSNSRSEMNVSTLELGDSALYLCASSLLAGGGIADTQYFGPGTRLTVL.

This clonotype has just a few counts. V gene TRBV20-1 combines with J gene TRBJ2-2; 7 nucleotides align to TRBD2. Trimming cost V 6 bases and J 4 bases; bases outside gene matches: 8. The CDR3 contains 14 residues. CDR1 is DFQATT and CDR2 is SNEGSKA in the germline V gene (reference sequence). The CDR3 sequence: CSAMSGAGTGELFF. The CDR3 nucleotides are TGCAGTGCGATGAGCGGGGCCGGCACCGGGGAGCTGTTTTTT.

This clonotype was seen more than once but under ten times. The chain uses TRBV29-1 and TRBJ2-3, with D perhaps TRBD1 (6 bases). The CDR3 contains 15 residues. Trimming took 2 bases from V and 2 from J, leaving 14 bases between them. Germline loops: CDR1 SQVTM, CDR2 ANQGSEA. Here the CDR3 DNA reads TGCAGCGTTGAACAGGGGATTTCCGCCACAGATACGCAGTATTTT. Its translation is CSVEQGISATDTQYF.

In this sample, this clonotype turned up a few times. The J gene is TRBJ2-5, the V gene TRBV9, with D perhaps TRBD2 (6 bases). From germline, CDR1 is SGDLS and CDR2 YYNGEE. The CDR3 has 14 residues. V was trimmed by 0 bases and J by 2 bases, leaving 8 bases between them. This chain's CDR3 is CASSVGGIQETQYF. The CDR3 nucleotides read TGTGCCAGCAGCGTAGGCGGGATTCAAGAGACCCAGTACTTC.

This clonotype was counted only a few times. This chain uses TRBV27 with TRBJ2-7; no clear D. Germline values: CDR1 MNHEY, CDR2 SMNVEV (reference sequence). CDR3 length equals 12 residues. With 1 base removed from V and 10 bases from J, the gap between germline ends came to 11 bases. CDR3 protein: CASSLYGMPQYF. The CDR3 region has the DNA TGTGCCAGCAGTTTATACGGCATGCCACAGTACTTC.

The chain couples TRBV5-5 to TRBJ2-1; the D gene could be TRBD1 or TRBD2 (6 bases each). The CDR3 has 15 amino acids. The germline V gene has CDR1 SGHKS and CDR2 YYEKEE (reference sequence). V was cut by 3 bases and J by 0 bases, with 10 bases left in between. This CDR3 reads CASSSRGDSYNEQFF. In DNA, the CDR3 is TGTGCCAGCAGCTCTAGGGGGGACTCCTACAATGAGCAGTTCTTC.

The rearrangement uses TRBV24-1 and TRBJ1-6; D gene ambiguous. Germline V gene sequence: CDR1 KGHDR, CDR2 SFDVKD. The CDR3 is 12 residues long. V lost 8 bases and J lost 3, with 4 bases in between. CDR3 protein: CATNGYNSPLHF. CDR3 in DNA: TGTGCCACCAACGGCTATAATTCACCCCTCCACTTT.

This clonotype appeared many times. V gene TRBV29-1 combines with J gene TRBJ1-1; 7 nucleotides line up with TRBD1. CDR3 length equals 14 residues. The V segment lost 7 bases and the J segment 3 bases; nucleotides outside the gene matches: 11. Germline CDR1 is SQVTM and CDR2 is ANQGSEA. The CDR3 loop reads CSARRGLAYTEAFF. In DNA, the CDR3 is TGCAGCGCTCGTAGGGGGCTAGCGTACACTGAAGCTTTCTTT.

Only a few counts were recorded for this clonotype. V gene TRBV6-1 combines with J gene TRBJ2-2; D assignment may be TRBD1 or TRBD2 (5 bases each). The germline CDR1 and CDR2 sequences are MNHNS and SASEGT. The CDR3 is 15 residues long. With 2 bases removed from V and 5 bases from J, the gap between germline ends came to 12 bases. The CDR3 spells CASSETGTVTGELFF. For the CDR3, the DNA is TGTGCCAGCAGTGAAACCGGGACGGTAACCGGGGAGCTGTTTTTT.

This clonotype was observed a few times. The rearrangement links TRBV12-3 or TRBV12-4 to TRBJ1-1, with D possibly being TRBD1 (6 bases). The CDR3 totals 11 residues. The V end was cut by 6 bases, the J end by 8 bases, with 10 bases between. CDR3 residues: CASSSGQEAFF. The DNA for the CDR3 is TGTGCCAGCAGCTCAGGACAGGAAGCTTTCTTT.